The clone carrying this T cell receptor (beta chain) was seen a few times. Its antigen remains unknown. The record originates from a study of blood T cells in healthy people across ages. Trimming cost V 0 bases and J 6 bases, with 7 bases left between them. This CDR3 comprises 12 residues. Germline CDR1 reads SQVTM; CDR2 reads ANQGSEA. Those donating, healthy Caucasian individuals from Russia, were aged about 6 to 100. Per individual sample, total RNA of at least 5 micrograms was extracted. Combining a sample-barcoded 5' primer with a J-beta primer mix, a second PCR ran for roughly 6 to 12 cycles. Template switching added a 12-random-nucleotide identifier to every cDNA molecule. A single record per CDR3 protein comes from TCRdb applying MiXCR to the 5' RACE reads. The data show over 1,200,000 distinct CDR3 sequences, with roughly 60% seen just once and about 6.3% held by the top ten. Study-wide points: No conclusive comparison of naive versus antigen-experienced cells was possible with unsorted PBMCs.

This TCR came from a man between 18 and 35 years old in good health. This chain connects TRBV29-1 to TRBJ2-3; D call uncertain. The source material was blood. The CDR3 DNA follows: TGCAGCGTTGAAGATGGGGTGGATACGCAGTATTTT. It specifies CSVEDGVDTQYF.